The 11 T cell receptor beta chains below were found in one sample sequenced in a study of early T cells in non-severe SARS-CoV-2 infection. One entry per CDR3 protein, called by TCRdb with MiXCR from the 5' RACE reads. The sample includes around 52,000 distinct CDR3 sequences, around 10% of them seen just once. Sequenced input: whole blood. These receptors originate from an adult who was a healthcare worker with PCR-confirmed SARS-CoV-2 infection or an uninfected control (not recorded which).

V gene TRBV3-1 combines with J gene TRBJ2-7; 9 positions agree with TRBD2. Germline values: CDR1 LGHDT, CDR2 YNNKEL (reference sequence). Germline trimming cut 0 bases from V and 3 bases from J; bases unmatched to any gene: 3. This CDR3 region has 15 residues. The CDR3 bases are TGTGCCAGCAGCCAAGAAACTAGCGGGCACTACGAGCAGTACTTC. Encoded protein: CASSQETSGHYEQYF.

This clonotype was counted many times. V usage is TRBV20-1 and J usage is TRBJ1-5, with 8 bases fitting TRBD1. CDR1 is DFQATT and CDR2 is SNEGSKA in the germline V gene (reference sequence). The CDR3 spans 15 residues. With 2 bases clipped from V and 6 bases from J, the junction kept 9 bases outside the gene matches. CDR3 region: CSARQGATFGQPQHF. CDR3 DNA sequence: TGCAGTGCTAGACAGGGGGCGACGTTCGGTCAGCCCCAGCATTTT.

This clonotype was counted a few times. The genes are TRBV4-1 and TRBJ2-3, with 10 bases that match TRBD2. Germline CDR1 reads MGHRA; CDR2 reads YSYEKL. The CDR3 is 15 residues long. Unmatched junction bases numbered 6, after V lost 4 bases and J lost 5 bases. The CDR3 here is CASSRVAGGVDTQYF. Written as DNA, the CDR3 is TGCGCCAGCAGCCGAGTAGCGGGGGGCGTAGATACGCAGTATTTT.

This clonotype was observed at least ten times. The CDR3 DNA reads as TGTGCCAGCCCCTTACCGGGACAGGGTCCCACCGGCACCTACGAGCAGTACTTC. It codes for CASPLPGQGPTGTYEQYF. V usage is TRBV28 and J usage is TRBJ2-7; 9 positions match TRBD1. Germline V lookup: CDR1 MDHEN, CDR2 SYDVKM. This CDR3 region has 18 residues. Trimming cost V 8 bases and J 2 bases; bases outside gene matches: 19.

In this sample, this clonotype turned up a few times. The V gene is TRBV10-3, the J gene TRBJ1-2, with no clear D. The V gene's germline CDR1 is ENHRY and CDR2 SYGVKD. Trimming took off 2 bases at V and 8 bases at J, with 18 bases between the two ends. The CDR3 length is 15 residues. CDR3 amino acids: CAISEPQVLPGGYTF. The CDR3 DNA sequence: TGTGCCATCAGTGAGCCGCAGGTTTTACCGGGCGGCTACACCTTC.

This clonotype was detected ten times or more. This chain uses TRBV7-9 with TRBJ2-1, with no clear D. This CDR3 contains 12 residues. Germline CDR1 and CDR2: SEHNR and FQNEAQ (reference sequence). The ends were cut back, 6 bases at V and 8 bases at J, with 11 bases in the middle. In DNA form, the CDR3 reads TGTGCCAGCAGGGATCTTCCTTATGAGCAGTTCTTC. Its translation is CASRDLPYEQFF. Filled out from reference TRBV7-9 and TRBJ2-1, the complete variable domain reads DTGVSQNPRHKITKRGQNVTFRCDPISEHNRLYWYRQTLGQGPEFLTYFQNEAQLEKSRLLSDRFSAERPKGSFSTLEIQRTEQGDSAMYLCASRDLPYEQFFGPGTRLTVL.

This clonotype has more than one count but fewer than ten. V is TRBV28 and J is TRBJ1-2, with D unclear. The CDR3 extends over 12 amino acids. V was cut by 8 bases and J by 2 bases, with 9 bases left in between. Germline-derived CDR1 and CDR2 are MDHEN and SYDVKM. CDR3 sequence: CASDELNYGYTF. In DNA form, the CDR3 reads TGTGCCAGCGACGAATTGAACTATGGCTACACCTTC.

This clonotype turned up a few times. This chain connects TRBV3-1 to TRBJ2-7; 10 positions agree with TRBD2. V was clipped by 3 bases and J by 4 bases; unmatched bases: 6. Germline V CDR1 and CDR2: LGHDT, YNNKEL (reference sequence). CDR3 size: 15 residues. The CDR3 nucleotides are TGTGCCAGCAGCCACCAACTAGCGGGACGATACGAGCAGTACTTC. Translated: CASSHQLAGRYEQYF.

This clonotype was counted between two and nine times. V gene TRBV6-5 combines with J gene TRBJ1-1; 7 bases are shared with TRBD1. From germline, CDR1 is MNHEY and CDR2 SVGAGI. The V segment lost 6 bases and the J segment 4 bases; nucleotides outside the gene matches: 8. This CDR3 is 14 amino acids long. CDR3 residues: CASRPTSGGTEAFF. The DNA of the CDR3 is TGTGCCAGCAGACCTACCTCAGGGGGCACTGAAGCTTTCTTT.

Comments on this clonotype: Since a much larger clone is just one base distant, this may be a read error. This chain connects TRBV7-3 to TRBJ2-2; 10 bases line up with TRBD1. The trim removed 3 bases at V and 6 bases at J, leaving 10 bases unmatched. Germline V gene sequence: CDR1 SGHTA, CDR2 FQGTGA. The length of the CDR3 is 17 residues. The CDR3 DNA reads TGTGCCAGCAGCTTGGCGCCGGGGACAGGGGCCGCCGGGGAGCTGTTTTTT. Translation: CASSLAPGTGAAGELFF. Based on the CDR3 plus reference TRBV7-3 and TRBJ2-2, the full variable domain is GAGVSQTPSNKVTEKGKYVELRCDPISGHTALYWYRQSLGQGPEFLIYFQGTGAADDSGLPNDRFFAVRPEGSVSTLKIQRTERGDSAVYLCASSLAPGTGAAGELFFGEGSRLTVL.

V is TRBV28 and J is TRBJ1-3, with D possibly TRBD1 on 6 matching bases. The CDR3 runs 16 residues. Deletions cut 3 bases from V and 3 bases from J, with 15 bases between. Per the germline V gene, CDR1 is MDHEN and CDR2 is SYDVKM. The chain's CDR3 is CASSFAWGGNGNTIYF. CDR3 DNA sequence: TGTGCCAGCAGTTTTGCATGGGGGGGCAATGGAAACACCATATATTTT.